This is a list of T cell receptor beta chains from one sample in a study of metastatic and nonmetastatic thyroid tumors. Through MiXCR, TCRdb re-clonotyped the PCR reads. The table lists almost 70,000 clones, approximately 14% of them singletons. Sequenced: blood. These receptors all come from a male donor with papillary thyroid cancer or a benign thyroid nodule (not recorded which). Some clones in this sample may be carry-over from other donors' samples. Both conserved end residues are part of each CDR3. Each record gives: CDR3 protein, CDR3 DNA, J gene, clone size, D gene, CDR3 length, V gene. The D gene is left open where the match is weak. A clone size is listed for some rows: how often the clone was seen (once, few, many), or a class if it is expanded.

cdr3_aa: CASSPSASTEAFF; cdr3_nt: TGCGCCAGCAGCCCCTCGGCGAGCACTGAAGCTTTCTTT; j_call: TRBJ1-1; clone_size: .; d_call: .; cdr3_length: 13; v_call: TRBV4-3
cdr3_aa: CATLFRQGFTGELFF; cdr3_nt: TGTGCCACCTTGTTCAGACAGGGGTTCACCGGGGAGCTGTTTTTT; j_call: TRBJ2-2; clone_size: many; d_call: TRBD1; cdr3_length: 15; v_call: TRBV6-1
cdr3_aa: CASSYSTIETQYF; cdr3_nt: TGTGCCAGCAGTTACTCGACGATCGAGACCCAGTACTTC; j_call: TRBJ2-5; clone_size: many; d_call: .; cdr3_length: 13; v_call: TRBV6-5
cdr3_aa: CASSLGGRENTGELFF; cdr3_nt: TGTGCCAGCAGCTTGGGAGGGAGGGAGAACACCGGGGAGCTGTTTTTT; j_call: TRBJ2-2; clone_size: many; d_call: TRBD2; cdr3_length: 16; v_call: TRBV5-6
cdr3_aa: CASSLLDRGNTEAFF; cdr3_nt: TGCGCCAGCAGCTTGTTGGACAGGGGAAACACTGAAGCTTTCTTT; j_call: TRBJ1-1; clone_size: many; d_call: TRBD1; cdr3_length: 15; v_call: TRBV5-1
cdr3_aa: CASIPKIFWSNQPQHF; cdr3_nt: TGTGCCAGCATCCCAAAGATATTTTGGAGCAATCAGCCCCAGCATTTT; j_call: TRBJ1-5; clone_size: many; d_call: .; cdr3_length: 16; v_call: TRBV11-3
cdr3_aa: CASAQSSTSSYEQYF; cdr3_nt: TGTGCCAGCGCCCAGTCGTCGACAAGCTCCTACGAGCAGTACTTC; j_call: TRBJ2-7; clone_size: many; d_call: .; cdr3_length: 15; v_call: TRBV5-4
cdr3_aa: CASSLPYIADGTEAFF; cdr3_nt: TGTGCCAGCAGCCTCCCCTACATTGCGGATGGCACTGAAGCTTTCTTT; j_call: TRBJ1-1; clone_size: many; d_call: .; cdr3_length: 16; v_call: TRBV11-2
cdr3_aa: CASSEPGQGNEQFF; cdr3_nt: TGCGCCAGCAGTGAGCCCGGACAGGGAAATGAGCAGTTCTTC; j_call: TRBJ2-1; clone_size: many; d_call: TRBD1; cdr3_length: 14; v_call: TRBV10-2
cdr3_aa: CASSQGQGVNYGYTF; cdr3_nt: TGTGCCAGCAGCCAGGGACAGGGGGTAAACTATGGCTACACCTTC; j_call: TRBJ1-2; clone_size: many; d_call: TRBD1; cdr3_length: 15; v_call: TRBV4-2
cdr3_aa: CASRRYFNAGELFF; cdr3_nt: TGTGCCAGCCGTCGGTACTTTAACGCCGGGGAGCTGTTTTTT; j_call: TRBJ2-2; clone_size: .; d_call: .; cdr3_length: 14; v_call: TRBV2
cdr3_aa: CASSPVARGETQYF; cdr3_nt: TGCGCCAGCAGCCCTGTGGCCAGGGGAGAGACCCAGTACTTC; j_call: TRBJ2-5; clone_size: many; d_call: .; cdr3_length: 14; v_call: TRBV5-1
cdr3_aa: CAWSRTDASTDTQYF; cdr3_nt: TGTGCCTGGAGTCGGACGGACGCTAGCACAGATACGCAGTATTTT; j_call: TRBJ2-3; clone_size: many; d_call: .; cdr3_length: 15; v_call: TRBV30
cdr3_aa: CAGSDLSTGEQYF; cdr3_nt: TGCGCCGGCAGTGATTTATCCACTGGAGAGCAGTACTTC; j_call: TRBJ2-7; clone_size: few; d_call: .; cdr3_length: 13; v_call: TRBV10-1
cdr3_aa: CASSVSTGEGWQTQYF; cdr3_nt: TGTGCCAGCAGCGTATCCACTGGAGAGGGATGGCAGACCCAGTACTTC; j_call: TRBJ2-5; clone_size: few; d_call: .; cdr3_length: 16; v_call: TRBV6-1
cdr3_aa: CASSLGQGGRKLFF; cdr3_nt: TGTGCCAGCAGCCTCGGGCAGGGCGGGCGAAAACTGTTTTTT; j_call: TRBJ1-4; clone_size: many; d_call: .; cdr3_length: 14; v_call: TRBV7-2
cdr3_aa: CASSPWVADSPSSYNEQFF; cdr3_nt: TGTGCCAGCAGCCCCTGGGTAGCGGACAGTCCCAGCTCCTACAATGAGCAGTTCTTC; j_call: TRBJ2-1; clone_size: many; d_call: .; cdr3_length: 19; v_call: TRBV4-2
cdr3_aa: CASSLRGPRDPFKNIQYF; cdr3_nt: TGCGCCAGCAGCCTCCGGGGCCCCCGGGACCCCTTTAAAAACATTCAGTACTTC; j_call: TRBJ2-4; clone_size: many; d_call: .; cdr3_length: 18; v_call: TRBV4-1
cdr3_aa: CASSRSRTGGYEQYF; cdr3_nt: TGTGCCAGCAGCCGGTCCAGGACAGGGGGTTACGAGCAGTACTTC; j_call: TRBJ2-7; clone_size: many; d_call: TRBD1; cdr3_length: 15; v_call: TRBV3-1
cdr3_aa: CASSTGYEQYF; cdr3_nt: TGTGCCAGTAGTACGGGGTACGAGCAGTACTTC; j_call: TRBJ2-7; clone_size: many; d_call: .; cdr3_length: 11; v_call: TRBV19
cdr3_aa: CASSLANEQFF; cdr3_nt: TGTGCCAGCAGCTTGGCGAATGAGCAGTTCTTC; j_call: TRBJ2-1; clone_size: many; d_call: .; cdr3_length: 11; v_call: TRBV11-1
cdr3_aa: CASTEGIAGVQTQYF; cdr3_nt: TGTGCCAGTACCGAGGGAATAGCGGGAGTTCAGACCCAGTACTTC; j_call: TRBJ2-5; clone_size: medium-sized; d_call: TRBD2; cdr3_length: 15; v_call: TRBV6-1
cdr3_aa: CASWITGTRREDDEQFF; cdr3_nt: TGTGCCAGCTGGATTACCGGGACTAGGCGGGAGGATGATGAGCAGTTCTTC; j_call: TRBJ2-1; clone_size: many; d_call: TRBD2; cdr3_length: 17; v_call: TRBV6-5
cdr3_aa: CASSPMRDWNTEAFF; cdr3_nt: TGTGCCAGCAGCCCAATGCGAGATTGGAACACTGAAGCTTTCTTT; j_call: TRBJ1-1; clone_size: many; d_call: .; cdr3_length: 15; v_call: TRBV5-6
cdr3_aa: CASQAGGNEQFF; cdr3_nt: TGTGCCAGCCAGGCAGGGGGGAATGAGCAGTTCTTC; j_call: TRBJ2-1; clone_size: many; d_call: .; cdr3_length: 12; v_call: TRBV3-1
cdr3_aa: CASSLDYWREGTYNEQFF; cdr3_nt: TGTGCCAGCAGCTTAGATTATTGGCGGGAGGGCACATACAATGAGCAGTTCTTC; j_call: TRBJ2-1; clone_size: .; d_call: TRBD2; cdr3_length: 18; v_call: TRBV11-2
cdr3_aa: CASSISTGGGGYTQYF; cdr3_nt: TGTGCCAGCAGCATTTCAACAGGGGGCGGCGGGTATACGCAGTATTTT; j_call: TRBJ2-3; clone_size: many; d_call: TRBD1; cdr3_length: 16; v_call: TRBV7-2
cdr3_aa: CSASWDRGYEQYF; cdr3_nt: TGCAGTGCCTCCTGGGACAGGGGTTACGAGCAGTACTTC; j_call: TRBJ2-7; clone_size: .; d_call: TRBD1; cdr3_length: 13; v_call: TRBV20-1
cdr3_aa: CASSFSVGQGSYYGYTF; cdr3_nt: TGTGCCAGCAGCTTTTCTGTCGGACAGGGGTCCTACTATGGCTACACCTTC; j_call: TRBJ1-2; clone_size: .; d_call: TRBD1; cdr3_length: 17; v_call: TRBV7-6
cdr3_aa: CASSLHRRTEAFF; cdr3_nt: TGTGCCAGCAGCTTACACAGGCGGACTGAAGCTTTCTTT; j_call: TRBJ1-1; clone_size: many; d_call: .; cdr3_length: 13; v_call: TRBV7-2
cdr3_aa: CSATTLAGGGNEQFF; cdr3_nt: TGCAGTGCCACAACACTAGCGGGAGGGGGGAATGAGCAGTTCTTC; j_call: TRBJ2-1; clone_size: .; d_call: TRBD2; cdr3_length: 15; v_call: TRBV20-1
cdr3_aa: CSARPSNSPLHF; cdr3_nt: TGCAGTGCTAGACCCTCCAATTCACCCCTCCACTTT; j_call: TRBJ1-6; clone_size: many; d_call: .; cdr3_length: 12; v_call: TRBV20-1
cdr3_aa: CASSLVGAETQYF; cdr3_nt: TGTGCCAGCAGCTTAGTTGGGGCAGAGACCCAGTACTTC; j_call: TRBJ2-5; clone_size: many; d_call: .; cdr3_length: 13; v_call: TRBV11-3
cdr3_aa: CASSLRSSGRTQETQYF; cdr3_nt: TGTGCCAGCAGCTTACGGTCGAGCGGAAGAACCCAAGAGACCCAGTACTTC; j_call: TRBJ2-5; clone_size: many; d_call: .; cdr3_length: 17; v_call: TRBV5-6
cdr3_aa: CASSERQFSTNEKLFF; cdr3_nt: TGTGCCAGCAGTGAAAGACAGTTCTCAACTAATGAAAAACTGTTTTTT; j_call: TRBJ1-4; clone_size: many; d_call: .; cdr3_length: 16; v_call: TRBV6-1
cdr3_aa: CASSLDPAIGTDTQYF; cdr3_nt: TGTGCCAGCAGCTTAGATCCAGCGATAGGAACAGATACGCAGTATTTT; j_call: TRBJ2-3; clone_size: many; d_call: .; cdr3_length: 16; v_call: TRBV11-3
cdr3_aa: CASSYKGNGLLVAGYTF; cdr3_nt: TGTGCCAGCAGTTACAAGGGGAACGGACTGCTAGTGGCTGGCTACACCTTC; j_call: TRBJ1-2; clone_size: few; d_call: .; cdr3_length: 17; v_call: TRBV6-5
cdr3_aa: CASNQVGTGDGYTF; cdr3_nt: TGTGCCAGCAACCAGGTCGGGACAGGGGATGGCTACACCTTC; j_call: TRBJ1-2; clone_size: many; d_call: TRBD1; cdr3_length: 14; v_call: TRBV7-9
cdr3_aa: CASRTTGATNEKLFF; cdr3_nt: TGTGCCAGCAGAACCACAGGAGCAACTAATGAAAAACTGTTTTTT; j_call: TRBJ1-4; clone_size: many; d_call: .; cdr3_length: 15; v_call: TRBV6-1
cdr3_aa: CAWSTGAAKNIQYF; cdr3_nt: TGTGCCTGGAGTACGGGGGCTGCCAAAAACATTCAGTACTTC; j_call: TRBJ2-4; clone_size: many; d_call: .; cdr3_length: 14; v_call: TRBV30
cdr3_aa: CASAAETRYGYTF; cdr3_nt: TGTGCCAGCGCGGCAGAAACTCGATATGGCTACACCTTC; j_call: TRBJ1-2; clone_size: .; d_call: .; cdr3_length: 13; v_call: TRBV6-2/TRBV6-3